Listed below are T cell receptor beta chains from one sample, sequenced in a study of T cells in Graves' hyperthyroidism and ophthalmopathy. From the multiplex PCR reads, TCRdb called clonotypes with MiXCR, one entry per CDR3 protein. Of roughly 500,000 distinct CDR3 sequences listed, about 20% are singletons. Sequencing used blood. These receptor sequences come from a woman aged 65 to 85 with Graves' ophthalmopathy. CDR3s include the opening cysteine and the closing phenylalanine or tryptophan. A D gene is named only where the DNA matches it firmly. Not every row has a clone size; where given, it reads once, few, many or a size class.

>TRBJ2-1|TRBV7-9|few|NA
CASSRTPGLTEYNEQFF
TGTGCCAGCAGCCGAACACCGGGCTTGACAGAGTACAATGAGCAGTTCTTC
>TRBJ2-5|TRBV7-3|NA|NA
CASSSGTGKTQYF
TGTGCCAGCAGCTCAGGCACCGGAAAGACCCAGTACTTC
>TRBJ2-3|TRBV4-3|few|TRBD2
CASSQEIGRTDTQYF
TGCGCCAGCAGCCAAGAGATCGGGAGGACAGATACGCAGTATTTT
>TRBJ1-1|TRBV30|NA|TRBD1
CAFGAGTVNTEAFF
TGTGCCTTCGGAGCCGGGACAGTGAACACTGAAGCTTTCTTT
>TRBJ1-1|TRBV12-3/TRBV12-4|many|NA
CASSLVLEAFF
TGTGCCAGCAGTTTGGTGCTTGAAGCTTTCTTT
>TRBJ2-2|TRBV25-1|many|NA
CASSERGREAGELFF
TGTGCCAGCAGTGAGAGGGGCAGGGAGGCCGGGGAGCTGTTTTTT
>TRBJ2-5|TRBV7-2|many|TRBD2
CASSRREGSQYF
TGTGCCAGCAGCCGCAGGGAGGGAAGCCAGTACTTC
>TRBJ2-2|TRBV6-2/TRBV6-3|many|TRBD2
CASSYSKLAGVTGELFF
TGTGCCAGCAGTTACTCGAAGCTAGCGGGAGTTACCGGGGAGCTGTTTTTT
>TRBJ2-7|TRBV12-3/TRBV12-4|many|TRBD1
CASSILRGGTGGGEQYF
TGTGCCAGCAGTATCCTACGAGGTGGGACAGGGGGCGGCGAGCAGTACTTC
>TRBJ1-5|TRBV6-1|NA|TRBD1
CASSWDRDQPQHF
TGTGCCAGCAGTTGGGACAGGGACCAGCCCCAGCATTTT
>TRBJ2-7|TRBV7-6|few|TRBD2
CASSPEPGLGRTYEQYF
TGTGCCAGCAGCCCGGAACCAGGACTAGGCAGAACCTACGAGCAGTACTTC
>TRBJ2-7|TRBV7-6|NA|TRBD1
CASSPGQVGYEQYF
TGTGCCAGCAGTCCGGGACAGGTCGGGTACGAGCAGTATTTC
>TRBJ1-1|TRBV12-5|NA|NA
CASGLPIGTNRGNTEAFF
TGTGCTAGTGGTTTGCCCATAGGGACGAATCGAGGGAACACTGAAGCTTTCTTT
>TRBJ2-1|TRBV7-3|few|NA
CASSLFAGDSDNEQFF
TGTGCCAGCAGCTTGTTTGCGGGGGACAGCGACAATGAGCAGTTCTTC
>TRBJ1-3|TRBV6-1|few|NA
CASNLGTYRSGNTIYF
TGTGCCAGCAACCTGGGAACGTATCGCTCTGGAAACACCATATATTTT
>TRBJ1-1|TRBV6-5|NA|NA
CASSYSGRRGTEAFF
TGTGCCAGCAGTTACTCGGGGCGGAGAGGGACTGAAGCTTTCTTT
>TRBJ2-1|TRBV5-1|NA|TRBD2
CASRSGTSVPNEQFF
TGCGCCAGCCGCTCCGGGACTAGCGTACCTAATGAGCAGTTCTTC
>TRBJ2-3|TRBV6-2/TRBV6-3|few|NA
CASSYPSTDWGTDTQYF
TGTGCCAGCAGTTACCCTTCCACGGACTGGGGCACAGATACGCAGTATTTT
>TRBJ2-3|TRBV5-6|NA|NA
CASSFSDITDTQYF
TGTGCCAGCAGCTTCTCGGACATCACAGATACGCAGTATTTT
>TRBJ1-2|TRBV27|few|NA
CASRPSGAIGYTF
TGTGCCAGCAGACCCTCGGGGGCGATCGGCTACACCTTC
>TRBJ2-5|TRBV3-1|NA|TRBD2
CASSHLGREQETQYF
TGTGCCAGCAGCCACTTGGGGCGGGAGCAAGAGACCCAGTACTTC
>TRBJ2-7|TRBV29-1|few|NA
CSVTLISGDYEQYF
TGCAGCGTTACTTTAATTTCGGGAGACTACGAGCAGTACTTC
>TRBJ2-3|TRBV5-4|NA|NA
CASSGSRGLVTDTQYF
TGTGCCAGCAGCGGATCCAGGGGTTTAGTCACAGATACGCAGTATTTT
>TRBJ2-3|TRBV2|many|NA
CASSEQITDTQYF
TGTGCCAGCAGTGAACAGATCACAGATACGCAGTATTTT
>TRBJ2-7|TRBV9|NA|TRBD1
CASSAAPTGRKTYEQYF
TGTGCCAGCAGCGCAGCCCCGACAGGGCGGAAAACCTACGAGCAGTACTTC
>TRBJ2-7|TRBV20-1|NA|NA
CSAFGEQSEQYF
TGCAGTGCTTTCGGGGAACAGAGTGAGCAGTACTTC
>TRBJ1-1|TRBV29-1|many|NA
CSAHQTGGTEAFF
TGCAGCGCCCATCAGACAGGAGGGACTGAAGCTTTCTTT
>TRBJ1-5|TRBV7-2|many|TRBD1
CASSLVVGQGHQPQHF
TGTGCCAGCAGCTTAGTCGTCGGACAGGGCCATCAGCCCCAGCATTTT
>TRBJ1-6|TRBV20-1|NA|TRBD1
CSARVIGQGGFSPLHF
TGCAGTGCTAGAGTAATCGGACAGGGAGGATTTTCACCCCTCCACTTT
>TRBJ2-7|TRBV20-1|many|TRBD2
CSARAPALAGNEQYF
TGCAGTGCTAGAGCCCCGGCCCTAGCGGGAAACGAGCAGTACTTC
>TRBJ2-5|TRBV5-4|few|NA
CASTSGVQETQYF
TGTGCCAGCACCTCTGGGGTGCAGGAGACCCAGTACTTC
>TRBJ2-1|TRBV6-1|few|NA
CASSYGLSNEQFF
TGTGCCAGCAGTTATGGCCTCAGCAATGAGCAGTTCTTC
>TRBJ2-2|TRBV6-1|NA|TRBD2
CASSAGTSGPGELFF
TGTGCCAGCAGTGCCGGGACTAGCGGGCCCGGGGAGCTGTTTTTT
>TRBJ2-1|TRBV5-4|NA|NA
CASSRQDGMVGEQFF
TGTGCCAGCAGCAGACAGGACGGGATGGTAGGGGAGCAGTTCTTC
>TRBJ2-5|TRBV7-8|few|NA
CASSANGGNFQETQYF
TGTGCCAGCAGCGCCAACGGCGGAAACTTCCAAGAGACCCAGTACTTC
>TRBJ1-1|TRBV7-3|few|NA
CASSFFGPNTEAFF
TGTGCCAGCAGCTTCTTCGGCCCGAACACTGAAGCTTTCTTT
>TRBJ2-5|TRBV6-5|NA|TRBD1
CASSHSQGPGETQYF
TGTGCCAGCAGTCACTCACAGGGGCCAGGGGAGACCCAGTACTTC
>TRBJ2-4|TRBV6-1|medium-sized|NA
CASSDDSIIQYF
TGTGCCAGCAGTGACGACAGTATCATTCAGTACTTC
>TRBJ1-6|TRBV9|NA|NA
CASSALDSPLHF
TGTGCCAGCAGCGCACTGGATTCACCCCTCCACTTT
>TRBJ1-1|TRBV6-2/TRBV6-3|many|NA
CASRNDGVQGTEAFF
TGTGCCAGCAGGAACGACGGGGTCCAGGGGACTGAAGCTTTCTTT
>TRBJ1-2|TRBV6-5|few|NA
CASSYSPGNYGYTF
TGTGCCAGCAGTTATAGTCCCGGTAACTATGGCTACACCTTC
>TRBJ2-7|TRBV4-2|few|NA
CASSPQGQRTYEQYF
TGTGCCAGCAGCCCCCAGGGGCAGCGAACCTACGAGCAGTACTTC
>TRBJ2-3|TRBV24-1|few|NA
CATSEQKMTDTQYF
TGTGCCACCAGTGAGCAAAAGATGACAGATACGCAGTATTTT
>TRBJ1-1|TRBV30|many|NA
CAWTGHFNTEAFF
TGTGCCTGGACTGGACACTTCAACACTGAAGCTTTCTTT
>TRBJ2-7|TRBV6-1|NA|TRBD2
CASSGAGWFGGSHSYEQYF
TGTGCCAGCAGTGGAGCGGGGTGGTTTGGAGGGAGTCACTCCTACGAGCAGTACTTC
>TRBJ2-3|TRBV27|few|NA
CASSLWGAIDTQYF
TGTGCCAGCAGTTTATGGGGGGCCATAGATACGCAGTATTTT
>TRBJ1-2|TRBV20-1|NA|NA
CSANHNLGYGYTF
TGCAGTGCTAACCACAACCTGGGCTATGGCTACACCTTC